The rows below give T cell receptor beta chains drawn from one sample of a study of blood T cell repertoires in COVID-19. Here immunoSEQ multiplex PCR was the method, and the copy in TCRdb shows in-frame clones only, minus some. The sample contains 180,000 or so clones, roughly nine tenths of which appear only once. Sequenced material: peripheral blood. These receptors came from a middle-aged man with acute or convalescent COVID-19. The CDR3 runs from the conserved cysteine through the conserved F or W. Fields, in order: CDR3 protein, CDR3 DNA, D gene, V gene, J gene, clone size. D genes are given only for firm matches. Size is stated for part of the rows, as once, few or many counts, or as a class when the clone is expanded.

cdr3_aa: CASSHATNGYTF; cdr3_nt: TGTGCCAGCAGCCATGCCACTAATGGCTACACCTTC; d_call: -; v_call: TRBV7-9; j_call: TRBJ1-2; clone_size: -
cdr3_aa: CASSHSGRAGANVLTF; cdr3_nt: TGCGCCAGCAGCCATTCGGGCAGGGCCGGGGCCAACGTCCTGACTTTC; d_call: -; v_call: TRBV4-3; j_call: TRBJ2-6; clone_size: once
cdr3_aa: CAISDYEGGAKEKLFF; cdr3_nt: TGTGCCATCAGTGACTACGAAGGGGGGGCAAAAGAAAAACTGTTTTTT; d_call: -; v_call: TRBV10-3; j_call: TRBJ1-4; clone_size: -
cdr3_aa: CASSIDGGGSTDTQYF; cdr3_nt: TGTGCCAGTAGTATAGATGGTGGGGGCAGCACAGATACGCAGTATTTT; d_call: -; v_call: TRBV19; j_call: TRBJ2-3; clone_size: -
cdr3_aa: CASSLLDRGKETQYF; cdr3_nt: TGTGCCAGCAGCTTACTGGACAGGGGGAAAGAGACCCAGTACTTC; d_call: TRBD1; v_call: TRBV7-9; j_call: TRBJ2-5; clone_size: -
cdr3_aa: CASSLDRNTEAFF; cdr3_nt: TGTGCCAGCAGCTTAGACAGGAACACTGAAGCTTTCTTT; d_call: -; v_call: TRBV11-3; j_call: TRBJ1-1; clone_size: few
cdr3_aa: CASSRAPRVSTDTQYF; cdr3_nt: TGTGCCAGTAGTAGAGCGCCGCGGGTAAGCACAGATACGCAGTATTTT; d_call: -; v_call: TRBV19; j_call: TRBJ2-3; clone_size: -
cdr3_aa: CAISRDTTNEKLFF; cdr3_nt: TGTGCCATCAGCCGGGACACAACTAATGAAAAACTGTTTTTT; d_call: -; v_call: TRBV10-3; j_call: TRBJ1-4; clone_size: -
cdr3_aa: CASSLGHETKLFF; cdr3_nt: TGTGCCAGCAGCTTAGGGCACGAAACAAAACTGTTTTTT; d_call: -; v_call: TRBV7-9; j_call: TRBJ1-4; clone_size: few
cdr3_aa: CASSERGGVYNSPLHF; cdr3_nt: TGTGCCAGCAGTGAAAGGGGGGGAGTCTATAATTCACCCCTCCACTTT; d_call: -; v_call: TRBV2; j_call: TRBJ1-6; clone_size: -
cdr3_aa: CASRGTVPNEQFF; cdr3_nt: TGTGCCAGTCGGGGGACGGTCCCCAATGAGCAGTTCTTC; d_call: -; v_call: TRBV5-4; j_call: TRBJ2-1; clone_size: -
cdr3_aa: CASSLLLAGSTDTQYF; cdr3_nt: TGTGCCAGCAGTTTGTTGCTAGCGGGGAGCACAGATACGCAGTATTTT; d_call: TRBD2; v_call: TRBV27; j_call: TRBJ2-3; clone_size: -
cdr3_aa: CASSLAAGTSGENFYNEQFF; cdr3_nt: TGTGCCAGCAGCTTAGCCGCCGGGACTAGCGGGGAGAACTTCTACAATGAGCAGTTCTTC; d_call: TRBD2; v_call: TRBV7-6; j_call: TRBJ2-1; clone_size: once
cdr3_aa: CASSLDRGTPSPLHF; cdr3_nt: TGTGCCAGCAGCTTGGACAGGGGGACCCCTTCACCCCTCCACTTT; d_call: TRBD1; v_call: TRBV5-4; j_call: TRBJ1-6; clone_size: -
cdr3_aa: CAKHGRPVAEKLFF; cdr3_nt: TGTGCCAAGCACGGGAGGCCCGTAGCGGAAAAACTGTTTTTT; d_call: -; v_call: TRBV11-3; j_call: TRBJ1-4; clone_size: -
cdr3_aa: CASKERGGQETQYF; cdr3_nt: TGTGCCAGCAAGGAGCGGGGGGGACAAGAGACCCAGTACTTC; d_call: TRBD2; v_call: TRBV7-9; j_call: TRBJ2-5; clone_size: -
cdr3_aa: CASSPRLAGTDLNEQFF; cdr3_nt: TGTGCCAGCAGCCCACGACTAGCGGGGACCGACTTGAATGAGCAGTTCTTC; d_call: TRBD2; v_call: TRBV14; j_call: TRBJ2-1; clone_size: -
cdr3_aa: CASSALSGNTIYF; cdr3_nt: TGTGCCAGCAGTGCCCTTTCTGGAAACACCATATATTTT; d_call: -; v_call: TRBV2; j_call: TRBJ1-3; clone_size: -
cdr3_aa: CASSPGLAGPQGQFF; cdr3_nt: TGTGCCAGCAGCCCCGGACTAGCGGGTCCGCAAGGGCAGTTCTTC; d_call: TRBD2; v_call: TRBV6-5; j_call: TRBJ2-1; clone_size: once
cdr3_aa: CASRGTGSYEQYF; cdr3_nt: TGTGCCAGCAGAGGGACAGGTTCCTACGAGCAGTACTTC; d_call: TRBD1; v_call: TRBV14; j_call: TRBJ2-7; clone_size: -
cdr3_aa: CSVEASGTGVEKLFF; cdr3_nt: TGCAGCGTTGAAGCGTCCGGGACAGGGGTTGAAAAACTGTTTTTT; d_call: TRBD1; v_call: TRBV29-1; j_call: TRBJ1-4; clone_size: -
cdr3_aa: CASSAGGWGGGNQPQHF; cdr3_nt: TGTGCCAGCAGTGCAGGGGGCTGGGGGGGAGGCAATCAGCCCCAGCATTTT; d_call: TRBD1; v_call: TRBV2; j_call: TRBJ1-5; clone_size: -
cdr3_aa: CASSLEAPGLGYGYTF; cdr3_nt: TGTGCCAGCAGCTTAGAAGCGCCGGGGTTGGGCTATGGCTACACCTTC; d_call: -; v_call: TRBV7-9; j_call: TRBJ1-2; clone_size: -
cdr3_aa: CASSPQQASSGNTIYF; cdr3_nt: TGTGCCAGCAGCCCTCAACAGGCCTCCTCTGGAAACACCATATATTTT; d_call: -; v_call: TRBV7-6; j_call: TRBJ1-3; clone_size: -